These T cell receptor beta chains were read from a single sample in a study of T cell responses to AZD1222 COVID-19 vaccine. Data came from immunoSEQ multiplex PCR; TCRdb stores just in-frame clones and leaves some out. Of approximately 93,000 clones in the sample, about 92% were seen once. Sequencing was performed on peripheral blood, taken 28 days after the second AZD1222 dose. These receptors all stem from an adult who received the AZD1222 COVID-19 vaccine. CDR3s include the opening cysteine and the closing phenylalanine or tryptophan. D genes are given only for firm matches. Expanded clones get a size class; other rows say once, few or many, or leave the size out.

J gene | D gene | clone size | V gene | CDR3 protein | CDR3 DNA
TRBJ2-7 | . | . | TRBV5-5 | CASSFYSGIHEQYF | TGTGCCAGCAGCTTTTATTCAGGGATCCACGAGCAGTACTTC
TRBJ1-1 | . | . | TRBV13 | CASSLEGTEAFF | TGTGCCAGCAGCTTAGAGGGCACTGAAGCTTTCTTT
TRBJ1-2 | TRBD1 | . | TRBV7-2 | CASSLRGGQGNGGYTF | TGTGCCAGCAGCCTCCGTGGGGGACAGGGGAATGGGGGCTACACCTTC
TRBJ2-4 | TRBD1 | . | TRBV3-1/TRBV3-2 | CASSETGAKNIQYF | TGTGCCAGCAGCGAGACAGGGGCCAAAAACATTCAGTACTTC
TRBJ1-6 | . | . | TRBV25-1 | CASSETQGFANSPLHF | TGTGCCAGCAGTGAAACCCAAGGCTTCGCTAATTCACCCCTCCACTTT
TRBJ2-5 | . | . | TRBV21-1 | CAVTGTEKETQYF | TGTGCCGTTACCGGGACAGAAAAAGAGACCCAGTACTTC
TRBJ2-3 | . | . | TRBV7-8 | CASSLLGGPSDTQYF | TGTGCCAGCAGCTTACTTGGCGGACCCTCGGATACGCAGTATTTT
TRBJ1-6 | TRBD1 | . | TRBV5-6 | CASSPRQGALPRSPLHF | TGTGCCAGCAGCCCTCGACAGGGGGCCCTACCGCGTTCACCCCTCCACTTT
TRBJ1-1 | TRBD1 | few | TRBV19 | CASSSRSGGTEAFF | TGTGCCAGTAGTTCTCGATCAGGGGGCACTGAAGCTTTCTTT
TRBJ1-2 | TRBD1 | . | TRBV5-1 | CASSLLGTGDGYTF | TGCGCCAGCAGCTTATTAGGGACAGGGGATGGCTACACCTTC
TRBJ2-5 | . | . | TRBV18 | CASSPSGTAETQYF | TGTGCCAGCTCACCCTCAGGGACGGCAGAGACCCAGTACTTC
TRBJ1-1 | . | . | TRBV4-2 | CASSQEILGGNTEAFF | TGTGCCAGCAGCCAAGAAATACTTGGGGGGAACACTGAAGCTTTCTTT
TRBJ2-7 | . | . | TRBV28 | CASSDDISQVWREQYF | TGTGCCAGCAGTGACGACATATCACAGGTTTGGCGCGAGCAGTACTTC
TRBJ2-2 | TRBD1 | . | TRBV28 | CASSLTGGESGELFF | TGTGCCAGCAGTTTAACAGGGGGCGAGTCCGGGGAGCTGTTTTTT
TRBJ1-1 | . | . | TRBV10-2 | CASRTGTEAFF | TGCGCCAGCAGAACCGGGACGGAGGCTTTCTTT
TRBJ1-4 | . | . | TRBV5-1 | CASGTGGTNEKLFF | TGCGCCAGCGGAACTGGGGGAACTAATGAAAAACTGTTTTTT
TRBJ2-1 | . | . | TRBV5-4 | CASSQVDSRFTYNEQFF | TGTGCCAGCAGCCAAGTGGACTCCCGATTTACCTACAATGAGCAGTTCTTC
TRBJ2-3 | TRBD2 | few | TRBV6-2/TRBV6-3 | CASSYQTSGGASDTQYF | TGTGCCAGCAGTTACCAGACTAGCGGGGGGGCGTCAGATACGCAGTATTTT
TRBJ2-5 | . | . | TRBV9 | CASSVFHGQETQYF | TGTGCCAGCAGCGTATTCCACGGGCAAGAGACCCAGTACTTC
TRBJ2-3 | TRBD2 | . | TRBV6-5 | CASSTGTRGTDTQYF | TGTGCCAGCAGCACCGGGACTAGAGGCACAGATACGCAGTATTTT
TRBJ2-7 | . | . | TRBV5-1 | CASSLPATGSYEQYF | TGCGCCAGCAGCTTGCCCGCGACAGGCTCCTACGAGCAGTACTTC
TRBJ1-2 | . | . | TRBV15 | CATSRAGKNYGYTF | TGTGCCACCAGCAGAGCGGGCAAGAACTATGGCTACACCTTC
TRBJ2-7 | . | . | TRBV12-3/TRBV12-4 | CASRTTGSYEQYF | TGTGCCAGCAGAACGACAGGTTCCTACGAGCAGTACTTC
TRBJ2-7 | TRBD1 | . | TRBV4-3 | CASSQGAGGFHEQYF | TGCGCCAGCAGCCAAGGGGCAGGGGGCTTCCACGAGCAGTACTTC
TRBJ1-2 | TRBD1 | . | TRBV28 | CASGGTALYGYTF | TGTGCCAGCGGAGGGACAGCGCTTTATGGCTACACCTTC
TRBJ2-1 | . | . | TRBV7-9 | CASSLYDGLREQFF | TGTGCCAGCAGCTTATATGACGGGCTGCGAGAGCAGTTCTTC
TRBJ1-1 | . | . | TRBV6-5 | CASSSISTEAFF | TGTGCCAGCAGTTCAATTTCCACTGAAGCTTTCTTT
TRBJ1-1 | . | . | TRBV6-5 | CASNVRERAVAFF | TGTGCCAGCAATGTCAGGGAAAGAGCGGTGGCTTTCTTT
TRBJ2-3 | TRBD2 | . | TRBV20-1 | CSASAPGLAGPTDTQYF | TGCAGTGCTAGTGCCCCGGGACTAGCGGGGCCCACAGATACGCAGTATTTT
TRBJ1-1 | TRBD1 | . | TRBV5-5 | CASSFVPGQGKNTEAFF | TGTGCCAGCAGCTTCGTCCCGGGACAGGGAAAAAACACTGAAGCTTTCTTT
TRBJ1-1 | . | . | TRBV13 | CASSSTRTEAFF | TGTGCCAGCAGCTCCACAAGGACTGAAGCTTTCTTT
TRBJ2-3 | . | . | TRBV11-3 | CASSLEGTRFSIDTQYF | TGTGCCAGCAGCTTAGAAGGGACAAGATTCTCTATAGATACGCAGTATTTT
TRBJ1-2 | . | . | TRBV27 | CASSSQFRPNYGYTF | TGTGCCAGCAGTTCCCAGTTTAGGCCTAACTATGGCTACACCTTC
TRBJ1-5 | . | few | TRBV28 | CASSLFSNQPQHF | TGTGCCAGCAGTTTATTCTCGAATCAGCCCCAGCATTTT
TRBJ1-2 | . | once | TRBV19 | CASILRGNDPNYGYTF | TGTGCCAGTATACTGCGAGGGAATGATCCTAACTATGGCTACACCTTC
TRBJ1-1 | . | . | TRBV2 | CASSDFKGSVLNSKPNTEAFF | TGTGCCAGCAGTGACTTCAAGGGGTCAGTACTAAACTCGAAGCCGAACACTGAAGCTTTCTTT